This TCR beta chain originates from a study of cytomegalovirus exposure and HLA in healthy donors. Findings and caveats of the study: Some public TCRs appeared in many individuals, while most sequences were rare. Over 150 TCR beta chains were listed as cytomegalovirus-associated. The likely origin of a cluster of highly shared sequence variants was a sequencing artifact. Reported performance of the classifier showed diagnosis of cytomegalovirus status with high specificity and sensitivity.

Remarks on this clone: What it recognizes is unknown.

The germline CDR1 and CDR2 sequences are MNHEY and SMNVEV (reference sequence). Trimming took 1 base from V and 0 from J, leaving 10 bases between them. This CDR3 contains 16 residues. Vbeta (60) and Jbeta (13) primers were used in the PCR. Clones were read by immunoSEQ multiplex PCR, and TCRdb kept only the in-frame ones, dropping some. Its table lists about 150,000 clones. The V call is TRBV27, the J call TRBJ1-5, with D possibly matching TRBD1 (6 bases). The sequenced sample was PBMCs. The TCR comes from a woman aged 45-65 years in good health and CMV-seronegative. This CDR3 reads CASSLLGGNSNQPQHF. CDR3 DNA: TGTGCCAGCAGTTTATTAGGGGGAAATAGCAATCAGCCCCAGCATTTT.